This T cell receptor beta chain is from a study of a mutant IDH1 vaccine in newly diagnosed glioma. Overall study context: Treated patients comprised 62.5% males and approximately 38% females, mean age approximately 38 years. Receipt of radiotherapy, temozolomide, or both preceded the study, and most received both. Study conclusions and caveats: Vaccination elicited immune responses in approximately 93% of patients.

Here immunoSEQ multiplex PCR was the method, and the copy in TCRdb shows in-frame clones only, minus some. The sample records roughly 51,000 clones, about 81% being singletons. Concerning this clone itself: Its antigen is currently unknown.

Documented time point: week 23, last vaccination. All doses held 300 ug of mutant IDH1 20-mer peptide, with topical imiquimod. The sample in question was PBMCs, obtained from a glioma patient whose treatment included an IDH1 peptide vaccine. This TCR derives from a woman aged 40 to 50 with glioma. Some clones in this sample may be carry-over from other donors' samples.

CDR3 sequence: CASSYSNQPQHF. The CDR3 region has the DNA TGTGCCAGCAGTTATAGCAATCAGCCCCAGCATTTT. The chain carries TRBV7-2 and TRBJ1-5; D is undetermined. Germline-derived CDR1 and CDR2 are SGHTA and FQGNSA. Trimming cost V 6 bases and J 0 bases, with 3 bases left between them. This CDR3 contains 12 residues. Complete variable domain (other parts from reference TRBV7-2 and TRBJ1-5): GAGVSQSPSNKVTEKGKDVELRCDPISGHTALYWYRQSLGQGLEFLIYFQGNSAPDKSGLPSDRFSAERTGGSVSTLTIQRTQQEDSAVYLCASSYSNQPQHFGDGTRLSIL.